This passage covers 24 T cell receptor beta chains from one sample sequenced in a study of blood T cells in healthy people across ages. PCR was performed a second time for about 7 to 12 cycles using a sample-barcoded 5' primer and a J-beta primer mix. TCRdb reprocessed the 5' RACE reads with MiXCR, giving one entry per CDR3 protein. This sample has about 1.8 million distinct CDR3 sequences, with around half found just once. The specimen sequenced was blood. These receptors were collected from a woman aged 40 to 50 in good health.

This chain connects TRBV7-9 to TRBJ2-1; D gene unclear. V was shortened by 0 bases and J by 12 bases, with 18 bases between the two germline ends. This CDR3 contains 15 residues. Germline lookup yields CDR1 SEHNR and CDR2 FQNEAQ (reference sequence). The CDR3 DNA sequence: TGTGCCAGCAGCTTAGCTGTGGCGGCCCACGGCGGGCAGTTCTTC. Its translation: CASSLAVAAHGGQFF.

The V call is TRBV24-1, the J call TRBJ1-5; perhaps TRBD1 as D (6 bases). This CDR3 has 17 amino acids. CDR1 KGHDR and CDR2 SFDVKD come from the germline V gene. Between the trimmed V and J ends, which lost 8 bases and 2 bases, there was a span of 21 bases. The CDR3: CATIPRGGGMGNQPQHF. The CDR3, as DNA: TGTGCCACCATCCCAAGAGGGGGGGGCATGGGCAATCAGCCCCAGCATTTT.

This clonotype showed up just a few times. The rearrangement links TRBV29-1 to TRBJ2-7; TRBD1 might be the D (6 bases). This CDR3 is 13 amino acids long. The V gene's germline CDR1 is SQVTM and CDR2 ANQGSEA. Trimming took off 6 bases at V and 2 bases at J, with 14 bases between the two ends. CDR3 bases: TGCAGCGTAGTCCGGGACACAACCTACGAGCAGTACTTC. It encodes CSVVRDTTYEQYF.

The CDR3 DNA sequence: TGCAGTCCTCCACCAGCCGTCGTGGGAGAGACCCAGTACTTC. Translation gives CSPPPAVVGETQYF. The genes are TRBV20-1 and TRBJ2-5; D gene ambiguous. Deletions cut 8 bases from V and 4 bases from J, with 20 bases between. Germline CDR1 is DFQATT and CDR2 is SNEGSKA (reference sequence). This CDR3 has 14 amino acids.

For the CDR3, the DNA is TGTGCCATCAGACAGAGCGCGGGGGACACTGAAGCTTTCTTT. Residues: CAIRQSAGDTEAFF. The rearrangement joins TRBV10-3 to TRBJ1-1; a weak D match, TRBD1 (5 bases). V was cut by 6 bases and J by 3 bases, with 14 bases left in between. There are 14 residues in the CDR3. Germline V lookup: CDR1 ENHRY, CDR2 SYGVKD.

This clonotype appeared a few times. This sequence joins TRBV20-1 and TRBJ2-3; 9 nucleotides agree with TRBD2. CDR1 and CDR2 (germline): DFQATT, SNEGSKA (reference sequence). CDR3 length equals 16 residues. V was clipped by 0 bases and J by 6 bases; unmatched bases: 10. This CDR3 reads CSARDKQAGGLDTQYF. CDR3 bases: TGCAGTGCTAGAGATAAACAAGCGGGGGGATTGGATACGCAGTATTTT.

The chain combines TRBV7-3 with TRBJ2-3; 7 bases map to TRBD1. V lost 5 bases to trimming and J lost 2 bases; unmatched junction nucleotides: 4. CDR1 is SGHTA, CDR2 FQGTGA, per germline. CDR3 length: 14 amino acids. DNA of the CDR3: TGTGCCAGCAGCCAGACAGGGTTCACAGATACGCAGTATTTT. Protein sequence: CASSQTGFTDTQYF. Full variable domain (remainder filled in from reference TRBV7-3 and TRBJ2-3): GAGVSQTPSNKVTEKGKYVELRCDPISGHTALYWYRQSLGQGPEFLIYFQGTGAADDSGLPNDRFFAVRPEGSVSTLKIQRTERGDSAVYLCASSQTGFTDTQYFGPGTRLTVL.

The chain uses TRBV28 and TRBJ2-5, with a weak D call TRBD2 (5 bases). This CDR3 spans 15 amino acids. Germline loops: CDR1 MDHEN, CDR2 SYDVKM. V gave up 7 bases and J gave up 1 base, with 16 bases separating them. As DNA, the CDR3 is TGTGCCAGCACCTCATTACTAGGAGCCCAAGAGACCCAGTACTTC. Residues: CASTSLLGAQETQYF.

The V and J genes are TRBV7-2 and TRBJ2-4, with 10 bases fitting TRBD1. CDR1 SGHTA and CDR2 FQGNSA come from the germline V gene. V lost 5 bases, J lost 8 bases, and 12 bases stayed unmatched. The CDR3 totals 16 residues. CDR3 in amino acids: CASSHYRTGGGDIQYF. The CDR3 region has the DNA TGTGCCAGCAGCCACTACCGGACAGGGGGGGGGGACATTCAGTACTTC.

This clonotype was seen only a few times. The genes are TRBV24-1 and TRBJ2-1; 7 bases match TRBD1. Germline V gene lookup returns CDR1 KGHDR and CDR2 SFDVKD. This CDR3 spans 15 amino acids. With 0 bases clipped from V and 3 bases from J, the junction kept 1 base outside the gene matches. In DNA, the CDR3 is TGTGCCACCAGTGATTTGCAGGGGGTCTACAATGAGCAGTTCTTC. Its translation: CATSDLQGVYNEQFF.

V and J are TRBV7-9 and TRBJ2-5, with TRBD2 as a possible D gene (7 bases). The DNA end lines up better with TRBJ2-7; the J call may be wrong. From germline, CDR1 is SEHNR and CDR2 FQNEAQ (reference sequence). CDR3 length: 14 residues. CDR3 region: CASSQGGAPDEQYF. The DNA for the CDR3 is TGTGCCAGCAGCCAAGGGGGGGCCCCCGACGAGCAGTACTTC.

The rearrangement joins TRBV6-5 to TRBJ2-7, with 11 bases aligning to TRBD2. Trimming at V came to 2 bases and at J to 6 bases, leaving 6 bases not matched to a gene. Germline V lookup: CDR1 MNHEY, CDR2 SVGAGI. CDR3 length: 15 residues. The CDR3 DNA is TGTGCCAGCAGTTACGATGTAGCGGGGGGGCGCGAGCAGTACTTC. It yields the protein CASSYDVAGGREQYF.

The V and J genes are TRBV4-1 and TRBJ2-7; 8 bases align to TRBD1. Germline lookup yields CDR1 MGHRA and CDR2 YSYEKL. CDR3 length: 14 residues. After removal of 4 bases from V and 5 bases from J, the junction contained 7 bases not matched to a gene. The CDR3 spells CASSRGQGRDEQYF. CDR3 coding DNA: TGCGCCAGCAGCCGAGGACAGGGTAGAGACGAGCAGTACTTC.

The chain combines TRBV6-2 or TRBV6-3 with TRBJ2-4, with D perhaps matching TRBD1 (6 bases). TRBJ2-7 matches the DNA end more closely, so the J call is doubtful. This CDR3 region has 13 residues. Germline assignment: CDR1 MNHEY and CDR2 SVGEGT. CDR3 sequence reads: CASRRTTGYEQYF. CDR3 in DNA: TGTGCCAGCAGACGGACGACAGGCTACGAGCAGTACTTC.

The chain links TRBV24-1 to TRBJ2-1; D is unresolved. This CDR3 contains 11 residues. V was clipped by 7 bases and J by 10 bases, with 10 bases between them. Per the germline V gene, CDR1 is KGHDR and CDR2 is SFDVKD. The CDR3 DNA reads TGTGCCACCAGCCTATTAAAGGAGCAGTTCTTC. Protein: CATSLLKEQFF.

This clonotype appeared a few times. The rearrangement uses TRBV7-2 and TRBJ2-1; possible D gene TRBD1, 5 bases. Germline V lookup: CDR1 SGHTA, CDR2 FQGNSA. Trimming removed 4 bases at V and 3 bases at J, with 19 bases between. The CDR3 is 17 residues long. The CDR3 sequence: CASSSFLTVKYYNEQFF. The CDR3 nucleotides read TGTGCCAGCAGCTCCTTTTTGACAGTTAAATACTACAATGAGCAGTTCTTC.

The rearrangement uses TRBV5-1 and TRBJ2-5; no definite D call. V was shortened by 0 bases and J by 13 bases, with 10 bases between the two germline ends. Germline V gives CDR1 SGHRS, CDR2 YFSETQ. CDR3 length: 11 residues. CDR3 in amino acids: CASSLGHELYF. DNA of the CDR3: TGCGCCAGCAGCTTGGGTCACGAGCTGTACTTC.

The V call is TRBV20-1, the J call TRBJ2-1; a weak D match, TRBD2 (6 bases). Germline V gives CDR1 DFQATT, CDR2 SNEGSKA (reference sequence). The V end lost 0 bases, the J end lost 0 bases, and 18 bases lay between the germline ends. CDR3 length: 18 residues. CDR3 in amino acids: CSARDPSPVGGSYNEQFF. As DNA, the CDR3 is TGCAGTGCTAGAGATCCTAGCCCGGTGGGGGGCTCCTACAATGAGCAGTTCTTC.

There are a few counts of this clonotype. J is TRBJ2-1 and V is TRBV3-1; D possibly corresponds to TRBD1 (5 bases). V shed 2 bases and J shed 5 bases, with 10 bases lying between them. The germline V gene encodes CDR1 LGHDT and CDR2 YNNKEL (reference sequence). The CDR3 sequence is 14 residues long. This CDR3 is CASSQIAGNNEQFF. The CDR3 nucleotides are TGTGCCAGCAGCCAAATAGCAGGGAACAATGAGCAGTTCTTC.

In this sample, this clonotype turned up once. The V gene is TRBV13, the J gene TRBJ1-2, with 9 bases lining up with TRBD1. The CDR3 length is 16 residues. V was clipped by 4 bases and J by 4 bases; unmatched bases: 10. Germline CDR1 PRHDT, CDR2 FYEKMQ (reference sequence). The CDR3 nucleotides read TGTGCCAGCAGCTCCCGGACAGGGGAAGAAGGCTATGGCTACACCTTC. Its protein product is CASSSRTGEEGYGYTF.

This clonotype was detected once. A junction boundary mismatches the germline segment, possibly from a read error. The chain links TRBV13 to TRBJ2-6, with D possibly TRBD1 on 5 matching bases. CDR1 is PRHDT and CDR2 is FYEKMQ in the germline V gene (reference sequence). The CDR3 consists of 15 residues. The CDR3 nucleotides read TGTGCCAGCAGCTCACCAAGCTCTGGGGCCGACGTCCTGACTTTC. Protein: CASSSPSSGADVLTF.

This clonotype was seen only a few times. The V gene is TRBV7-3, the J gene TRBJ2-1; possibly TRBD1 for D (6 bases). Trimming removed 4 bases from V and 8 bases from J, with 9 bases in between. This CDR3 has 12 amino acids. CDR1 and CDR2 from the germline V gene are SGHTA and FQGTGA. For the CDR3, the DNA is TGTGCCAGCAGCTCGCACAGGGATGAGCAGTTCTTC. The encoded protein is CASSSHRDEQFF.

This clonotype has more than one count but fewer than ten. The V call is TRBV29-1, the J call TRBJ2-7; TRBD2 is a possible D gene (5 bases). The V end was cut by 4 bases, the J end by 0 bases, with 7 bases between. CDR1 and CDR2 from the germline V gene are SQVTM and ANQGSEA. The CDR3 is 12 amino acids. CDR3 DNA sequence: TGCAGCGTTGTTAGCGACTCCTACGAGCAGTACTTC. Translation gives CSVVSDSYEQYF.

The CDR3 DNA sequence: TGCGCCAGCAGCTTGGCATCCGCGACCGGAACCTCAGGGTATTTT. Protein product: CASSLASATGTSGYF. The rearrangement uses TRBV5-1 and TRBJ2-3; unclear D gene. This CDR3 has 15 amino acids. Trimming cost V 0 bases and J 14 bases, with 22 bases left between them. Germline CDR1 and CDR2: SGHRS and YFSETQ.